Listed below are T cell receptor beta chains from one sample, sequenced in a study of cytomegalovirus exposure and HLA in healthy donors. TCRdb keeps only in-frame clones here, not all; method: immunoSEQ multiplex PCR. The repertoire holds more than 150,000 clones, with 80% to 85% as singletons. The sequenced material came from PBMCs. These receptors came from a woman in her 30s in good health and CMV-seronegative. Each CDR3 is given with its conserved first and last residue. The D gene is left open where the match is weak. Some rows mark clone size as missing; the rest say once, few, many or name a class of expanded clone.

D gene	V gene	J gene	clone size	CDR3 protein	CDR3 DNA
.	TRBV14	TRBJ2-1	.	CASSQGGWKVKNEQFF	TGTGCCAGCAGCCAAGGAGGCTGGAAAGTCAAGAATGAGCAGTTCTTC
.	TRBV4-1	TRBJ2-7	few	CASSQGTGPYEQYF	TGCGCCAGCAGCCAAGGGACTGGGCCCTACGAGCAGTACTTC
.	TRBV19	TRBJ2-7	.	CASSRTPYEQYF	TGTGCCAGTAGCCGCACCCCCTACGAGCAGTACTTC
.	TRBV30	TRBJ2-1	.	CAWSVGGTGYNEQFF	TGTGCCTGGAGTGTGGGCGGGACTGGCTACAATGAGCAGTTCTTC
.	TRBV6-6	TRBJ2-7	.	CASSKPASVFFYEQYF	TGTGCCAGCAGTAAACCGGCTAGCGTTTTTTTCTACGAGCAGTACTTC
.	TRBV6-1	TRBJ2-7	.	CASRGGQSSYEQYF	TGTGCCAGCAGGGGGGGACAGAGCTCCTACGAGCAGTACTTC
TRBD1	TRBV6-5	TRBJ2-7	.	CASRRTGGKFDEQYF	TGTGCCAGCAGGCGGACAGGGGGCAAATTCGACGAGCAGTACTTC
TRBD2	TRBV2	TRBJ2-7	.	CASSRLAGSLEQYF	TGTGCCAGCAGTCGACTAGCGGGATCGCTCGAGCAGTACTTC
TRBD1	TRBV7-9	TRBJ2-7	.	CASSKSGTGRDEQYF	TGTGCCAGCAGCAAATCCGGGACAGGGCGAGACGAGCAGTACTTC
.	TRBV19	TRBJ1-5	.	CASSTRQANQPQHF	TGTGCCAGTAGTACCAGACAAGCTAATCAGCCCCAGCATTTT
TRBD1	TRBV28	TRBJ1-2	.	CASSQGQGHYGYTF	TGTGCCAGCAGTCAGGGACAGGGACACTATGGCTACACCTTC
TRBD1	TRBV6-5	TRBJ1-6	few	CASSQGENSPLHF	TGTGCCAGCAGTCAGGGGGAGAATTCACCCCTCCACTTT
.	TRBV27	TRBJ1-5	.	CASSGGNQNQPQHF	TGTGCCAGCAGCGGGGGGAACCAAAATCAGCCCCAGCATTTT
.	TRBV10-3	TRBJ1-1	once	CAISESRLDAGSPAFF	TGTGCCATCAGTGAGTCGAGGTTGGACGCGGGCTCCCCAGCTTTCTTT
.	TRBV6-5	TRBJ1-5	.	CASSYRRFQPQHF	TGTGCCAGCAGTTATCGGAGGTTTCAGCCCCAGCATTTT
TRBD2	TRBV30	TRBJ2-2	.	CAWSTRTSGGNTGELFF	TGTGCCTGGAGCACCAGGACTAGCGGGGGGAACACCGGGGAGCTGTTTTTT
.	TRBV2	TRBJ2-2	.	CASSNIAETNTGELFF	TGTGCCAGCAGTAATATAGCGGAAACGAACACCGGGGAGCTGTTTTTT
.	TRBV5-1	TRBJ2-5	once	CASSLQGAEVETQYF	TGCGCCAGCAGCTTACAGGGTGCGGAGGTAGAGACCCAGTACTTC
.	TRBV7-8	TRBJ1-1	.	CASTLTVTNTEAFF	TGTGCCAGCACCTTGACAGTCACCAACACTGAAGCTTTCTTT
.	TRBV21-1	TRBJ2-5	.	CASSKAVVVFETQYF	TGTGCCAGCAGCAAAGCGGTGGTAGTGTTTGAGACCCAGTACTTC
.	TRBV5-3	TRBJ2-7	.	CARSPGEQYF	TGTGCCAGAAGCCCAGGGGAGCAGTACTTC
.	TRBV7-9	TRBJ2-2	few	CSSSFDSPTGELFF	TGTTCCAGCAGCTTCGACTCTCCCACCGGGGAGCTGTTTTTT
.	TRBV25-1	TRBJ1-5	few	CASSVSGNQPQHF	TGTGCCAGCAGTGTATCCGGGAATCAGCCCCAGCATTTT
TRBD1	TRBV5-4	TRBJ1-6	.	CASSLEQGDWSPLHF	TGTGCCAGCAGCTTGGAGCAGGGGGATTGGTCACCCCTCCACTTT
TRBD1	TRBV6-6	TRBJ2-4	.	CASSLTGTKNIQYF	TGTGCCAGCAGCTTGACAGGGACCAAAAACATTCAGTACTTC
.	TRBV9	TRBJ2-7	.	CASSTNSWLGGDEQYF	TGTGCCAGCAGCACCAATTCCTGGCTCGGAGGGGACGAGCAGTACTTC
TRBD2	TRBV19	TRBJ2-2	once	CATRAGTNTGELFF	TGTGCCACCCGAGCGGGAACGAACACCGGGGAGCTGTTTTTT